This T cell receptor beta chain was captured by sequencing in a study of T cells after yellow fever vaccination. Study-level results: By day 5 rather than day 15, the secondary response had peaked, though it was weaker. Clonotypes appearing in both CD4 and CD8 compartments existed, and their share was small.

The authors made TCR cDNA by 5'RACE template switching, adding a universal primer site and UMIs. In TCRdb, the 5' RACE reads were re-called with MiXCR into one record per CDR3 protein. The sample shows 95,000 to 150,000 distinct CDR3 sequences, more than 7.5% of them seen only once. Points on this clonotype: The antigen is not known.

The receptor's source is a man in his late teens or twenties who received the YFV17D yellow fever vaccine. Sequences were derived from CD8+ T cells sorted from PBMCs, sampled on the day of the yellow fever booster vaccination.

The CDR3 nucleotides are TGCGCCAGCAGCCAAGGGGGGCAACAGCCCCAGCATTTT. Translating it yields CASSQGGQQPQHF. The chain couples TRBV4-1 to TRBJ1-5, with a weak D call TRBD1 (6 bases). This CDR3 has 13 residues. V was pared by 1 base and J by 7 bases, with 8 bases between. CDR1 and CDR2 (germline): MGHRA, YSYEKL.